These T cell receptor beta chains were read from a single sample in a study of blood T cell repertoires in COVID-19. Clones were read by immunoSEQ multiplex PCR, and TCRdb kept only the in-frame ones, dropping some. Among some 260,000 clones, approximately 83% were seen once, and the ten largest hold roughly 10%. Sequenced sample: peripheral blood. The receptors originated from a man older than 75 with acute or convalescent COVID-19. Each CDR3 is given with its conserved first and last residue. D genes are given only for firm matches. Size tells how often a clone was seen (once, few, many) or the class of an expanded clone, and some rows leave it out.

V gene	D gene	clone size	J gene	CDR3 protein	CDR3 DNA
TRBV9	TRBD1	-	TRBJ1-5	CASSVGLGTGDQPQHF	TGTGCCAGCAGCGTAGGTCTCGGGACAGGGGATCAGCCCCAGCATTTT
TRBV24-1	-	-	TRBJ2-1	CATSGQSYNEQFF	TGTGCCACCAGTGGACAGTCCTACAATGAGCAGTTCTTC
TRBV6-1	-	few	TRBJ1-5	CASSEDSRVLPNQPQHF	TGTGCCAGCAGTGAGGACAGCCGAGTTTTACCCAATCAGCCCCAGCATTTT
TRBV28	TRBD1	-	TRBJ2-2	CASLYRDRELFF	TGTGCCAGCCTATACCGGGACAGAGAGCTGTTTTTT
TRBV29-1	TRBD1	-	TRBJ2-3	CSVEGDRGQGSTDTQYF	TGCAGCGTTGAAGGGGACAGGGGGCAGGGTAGCACAGATACGCAGTATTTT
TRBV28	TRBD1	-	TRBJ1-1	CASSWTGGNTEAFF	TGTGCCAGCAGTTGGACAGGGGGGAACACTGAAGCTTTCTTT
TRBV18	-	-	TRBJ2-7	CAGGRGYEQYF	TGTGCCGGTGGCAGGGGCTACGAGCAGTACTTC
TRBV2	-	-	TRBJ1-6	CASSGSNFSPLHF	TGTGCCAGCAGTGGGTCCAACTTTTCACCCCTCCACTTT
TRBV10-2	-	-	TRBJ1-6	CASRGSSYNSPLHF	TGCGCCAGCAGGGGCAGCTCCTATAATTCACCCCTCCACTTT
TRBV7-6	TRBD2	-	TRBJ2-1	CASSLDGGRAWKSYNEQFF	TGTGCCAGCAGCTTAGATGGCGGGAGGGCTTGGAAATCCTACAATGAGCAGTTCTTC
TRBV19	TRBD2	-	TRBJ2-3	CASSSGRALADTQYF	TGTGCCAGTAGTAGCGGGAGGGCCCTCGCAGATACGCAGTATTTT
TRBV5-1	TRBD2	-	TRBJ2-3	CASTDGLAGTDTQYF	TGCGCCAGCACCGATGGACTAGCAGGTACAGATACGCAGTATTTT
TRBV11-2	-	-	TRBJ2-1	CASSLGSGVYNEQFF	TGTGCCAGCAGCCTGGGGTCAGGGGTCTACAATGAGCAGTTCTTC
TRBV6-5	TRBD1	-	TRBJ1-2	CASSYSRQGGDGYTF	TGTGCCAGCAGTTACTCGCGACAGGGAGGTGATGGCTACACCTTC
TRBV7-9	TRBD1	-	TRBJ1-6	CASYNDRTGVYSPLHF	TGTGCCAGCTACAATGATCGGACAGGGGTGTACTCACCCCTCCACTTT
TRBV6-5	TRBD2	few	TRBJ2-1	CASRRLAGINEQFF	TGTGCCAGCAGGAGACTAGCGGGAATCAATGAGCAGTTCTTC
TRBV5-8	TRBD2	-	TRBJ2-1	CASTPGALAGANNEQFF	TGTGCCAGCACCCCTGGGGCCCTAGCGGGGGCGAACAATGAGCAGTTCTTC
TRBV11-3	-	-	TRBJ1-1	CASSQLPGTEAFF	TGTGCCAGCAGCCAACTCCCGGGCACTGAAGCTTTCTTT
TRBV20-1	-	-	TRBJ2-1	CSARLIVEQFF	TGCAGTGCTAGGCTAATAGTAGAGCAGTTCTTC
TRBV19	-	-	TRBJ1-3	CASSILRQATSGNTIYF	TGTGCCAGTAGTATCCTTCGACAGGCGACCTCTGGAAACACCATATATTTT
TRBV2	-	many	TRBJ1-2	CASNGLGASGYTF	TGTGCCAGCAACGGTTTAGGGGCCAGCGGCTACACCTTC
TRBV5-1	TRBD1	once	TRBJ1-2	CASSFGQGNYGYTF	TGCGCCAGCAGCTTCGGACAGGGGAACTATGGCTACACCTTC
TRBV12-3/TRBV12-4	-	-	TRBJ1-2	CASSQTANYGYTF	TGTGCCAGCAGCCAGACAGCTAACTATGGCTACACCTTC
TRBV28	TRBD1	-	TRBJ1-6	CASSTLGQEFYNSPLHF	TGTGCCAGCAGCACACTGGGACAGGAATTCTATAATTCACCCCTCCACTTT
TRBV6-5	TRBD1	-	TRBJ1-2	CASTLGQSYGYTF	TGTGCCAGCACCCTGGGACAGAGCTATGGCTACACCTTC
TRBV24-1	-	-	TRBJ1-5	CATSPIGGQPQHF	TGTGCCACCAGTCCCATAGGCGGACAGCCCCAGCATTTT
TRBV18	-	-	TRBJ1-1	CASSPVTEGTEAFF	TGTGCCAGCTCACCAGTGACGGAGGGGACTGAAGCTTTCTTT
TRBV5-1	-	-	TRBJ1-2	CASSLTGTIGYTF	TGCGCCAGCAGCTTGACAGGGACGATTGGCTACACCTTC
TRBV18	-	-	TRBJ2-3	CASSLPIGVGTDTQYF	TGTGCCAGCTCACTCCCCATCGGTGTAGGCACAGATACGCAGTATTTT
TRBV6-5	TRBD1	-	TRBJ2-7	CASRQGNYEQYF	TGTGCCAGCAGACAGGGGAACTACGAGCAGTACTTC
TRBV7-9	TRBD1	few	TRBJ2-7	CASLRQGAGEQYF	TGTGCCAGCTTACGACAGGGGGCCGGCGAGCAGTACTTC
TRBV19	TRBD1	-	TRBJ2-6	CASSADRVVGANVLTF	TGTGCCAGTAGTGCCGACAGGGTAGTTGGGGCCAACGTCCTGACTTTC
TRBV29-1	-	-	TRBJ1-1	CSVEIRAQGTEAFF	TGCAGCGTTGAAATCAGGGCTCAGGGGACTGAAGCTTTCTTT
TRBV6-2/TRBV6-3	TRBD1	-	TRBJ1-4	CASSYSGQGIATNEKLFF	TGTGCCAGCAGTTACTCCGGACAGGGTATTGCAACTAATGAAAAACTGTTTTTT
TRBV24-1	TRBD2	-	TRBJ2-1	CATSDPLLAALNEQFF	TGTGCCACCAGTGATCCCCTCCTAGCGGCGCTTAATGAGCAGTTCTTC
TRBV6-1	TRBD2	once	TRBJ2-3	CASSEVIAGAADTQYF	TGTGCCAGCAGTGAAGTGATAGCGGGGGCCGCAGATACGCAGTATTTT
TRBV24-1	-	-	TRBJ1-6	CATSDLTLRGFSSYNSPLHF	TGTGCCACCAGTGATTTGACCCTTCGCGGTTTCAGCTCCTATAATTCACCCCTCCACTTT
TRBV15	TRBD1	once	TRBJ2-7	CATSRGQGAREQYF	TGTGCCACCAGCAGGGGACAGGGGGCGAGGGAGCAGTACTTC
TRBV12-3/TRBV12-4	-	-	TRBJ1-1	CASRKRNAEAFF	TGTGCCAGCCGTAAGAGGAATGCTGAAGCTTTCTTT
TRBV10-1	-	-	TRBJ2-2	CASSDRNTGELFF	TGCGCCAGCAGTGACAGGAACACCGGGGAGCTGTTTTTT
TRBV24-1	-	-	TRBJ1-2	CATSEQGGLGYTF	TGTGCCACCAGTGAACAAGGGGGTCTCGGCTACACCTTC
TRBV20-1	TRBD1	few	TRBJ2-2	CSASEANRGTGELFF	TGCAGTGCTAGTGAAGCCAACAGGGGGACCGGGGAGCTGTTTTTT
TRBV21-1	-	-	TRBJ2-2	CASSFMGHTGGKGGELFF	TGTGCCAGCAGCTTCATGGGACACACAGGGGGCAAGGGCGGGGAGCTGTTTTTT
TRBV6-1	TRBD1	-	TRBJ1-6	CASSGDRVASYNSPLHF	TGTGCCAGCAGTGGGGACAGGGTGGCCTCCTATAATTCACCCCTCCACTTT
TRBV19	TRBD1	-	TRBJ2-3	CASRDPGQGRADTQYF	TGTGCCAGTAGAGACCCGGGACAGGGGAGAGCGGATACGCAGTATTTT
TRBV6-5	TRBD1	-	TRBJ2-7	CASAPGRQGGHEQYF	TGTGCCAGTGCACCGGGGCGGCAAGGGGGCCACGAGCAGTACTTC